These 8 T cell receptor beta chains were all obtained from the same sample, sequenced in a study of regulatory T cells in long-lasting Graves disease. Time point meaning: newly diagnosed GD, antithyroid drugs for less than 3 months. The TCR library was made from RNA extracted from PBMCs. In building TCR beta libraries, iRepertoire HTBI primers were used together with Arm-PCR of CDR3 regions. TCRdb re-analysed the multiplex PCR reads in MiXCR, keeping a single row per CDR3 protein. The sample yields fewer than 550,000 distinct CDR3 sequences, around 15% seen once. These data were likewise used in another study, on T cells in Graves' hyperthyroidism and ophthalmopathy.

This material consisted of peripheral blood mononuclear cells (PBMCs), taken at new diagnosis, from a patient treated with antithyroid drugs. These TCRs come from a woman aged 35 to 59 with Graves disease.

This clonotype was counted at least ten times. This chain connects TRBV29-1 to TRBJ1-6, with 7 nucleotides matching TRBD1. Germline V CDR1 and CDR2: SQVTM, ANQGSEA. V lost 4 bases and J lost 6; bases outside the gene matches: 9. This CDR3 comprises 15 residues. The CDR3 is CSVATGTATNSPLHF. For the CDR3, the DNA is TGCAGCGTTGCAACTGGGACAGCGACTAATTCACCCCTCCACTTT.

V and J are TRBV6-2 or TRBV6-3 and TRBJ2-7, with 8 bases aligning to TRBD2. The J segment lost 2 bases and the V segment lost 5 bases, leaving 14 bases of the junction unmatched. The germline gives CDR1 MNHEY, CDR2 SVGEGT. This CDR3 spans 17 amino acids. The CDR3 region has the DNA TGTGCCAGCAGTGGTAGACTAGCGCGGCACTATACCTACGAGCAGTACTTC. It codes for CASSGRLARHYTYEQYF.

This clonotype was recorded at least ten times. The rearrangement links TRBV7-9 to TRBJ1-2, with 7 bases aligning to TRBD1. The CDR3 consists of 14 residues. V trimming: 3 bases; J trimming: 4 bases; junction bases outside the gene matches: 5. CDR1 and CDR2 (germline): SEHNR, FQNEAQ (reference sequence). CDR3 in DNA: TGTGCCAGCAGCTTTGCGACAGGGACCTATGGCTACACCTTC. Translating gives CASSFATGTYGYTF.

In its sample, this clonotype was seen a few times. The V and J genes are TRBV29-1 and TRBJ2-7; D may match TRBD1 or TRBD2 (5 bases each). The CDR3 spans 14 residues. Trimming took 4 bases from V and 1 from J, leaving 14 bases between them. CDR1 and CDR2 (germline): SQVTM, ANQGSEA. CDR3 sequence reads: CSVVKTGPSYEQYF. The CDR3 DNA sequence: TGCAGCGTTGTCAAAACGGGACCTTCCTACGAGCAGTACTTC.

This clonotype was counted a few times. The chain combines TRBV6-1 with TRBJ2-2; D not resolved. Per the germline V gene, CDR1 is MNHNS and CDR2 is SASEGT. The ends were cut back, 7 bases at V and 0 bases at J, with 21 bases in the middle. The length of the CDR3 is 18 residues. CDR3 DNA sequence: TGTGCCAGCATGAATCCCCTGTGGCCCTTTACGAACACCGGGGAGCTGTTTTTT. The encoded protein is CASMNPLWPFTNTGELFF.

V is TRBV18 and J is TRBJ1-2; TRBD1 matches at 7 bases. The CDR3 has 16 residues. Germline CDR1 is KGHSH and CDR2 is LQKENI. The V and J ends lost 1 base and 2 bases, in that order; junction bases with no gene match: 7. The CDR3 DNA sequence: TGTGCCAGCTCACCACGATATCGGGACAGAAACTATGGCTACACCTTC. This codes for CASSPRYRDRNYGYTF.

This clonotype was detected ten times or more. The chain uses TRBV18 and TRBJ2-1; 9 bases are shared with TRBD2. The CDR3 covers 14 residues. V was clipped by 3 bases and J by 6 bases; unmatched bases: 3. Looked up from germline, CDR1 is KGHSH and CDR2 is LQKENI. CDR3 DNA: TGTGCCAGCTCACCCATGACTAGCGGCAATGAGCAGTTCTTC. Protein: CASSPMTSGNEQFF.

The table lists this clonotype with many counts. This chain joins TRBV12-3 or TRBV12-4 and TRBJ1-2, with D possibly matching TRBD1 (5 bases). The CDR3 totals 15 residues. V lost 6 bases, J lost 2 bases, and 16 bases lay in between. For the CDR3, the DNA is TGTGCCAGCAGGCCAACAGGAACTAGAAACTATGGCTACACCTTC. Its protein product is CASRPTGTRNYGYTF.